Detailed here is one TCR beta chain. Germline V gives CDR1 LNHDA, CDR2 SQIVND (reference sequence). The CDR3 is 13 residues long. After removal of 7 bases from V and 6 bases from J, the junction contained 6 bases not matched to a gene. These data are taken from a study of blood T cell repertoires in COVID-19. Clones were read by immunoSEQ multiplex PCR, and TCRdb kept only the in-frame ones, dropping some. Here the sample spans 90,000 or so clones, 89% being singletons. This TCR was recovered from a man in his sixties with COVID-19, enrolled during active disease. The chain combines TRBV19 with TRBJ1-1; TRBD1 matches 9 bases. The sequencing input was peripheral blood. This CDR3 is CASTVDRGAEAFF. The CDR3 DNA sequence: TGTGCCAGTACCGTGGACAGGGGCGCTGAAGCTTTCTTT.